This is a list of T cell receptor beta chains from one sample in a study of T cells in localized non-small cell lung cancer. Repertoires were generated with immunoSEQ multiplex PCR, while TCRdb's copy carries only in-frame clones and drops some. The data show tens of thousands of clones, approximately 84% seen once. The specimen comprised peripheral blood, sampled before any cancer treatment. The receptor source for this set is a female donor over 55 with stage I lung adenocarcinoma. The CDR3 runs from the conserved cysteine through the conserved F or W. Each record gives: clone size, CDR3 length, D gene, J gene, V gene, CDR3 protein, CDR3 DNA. A D gene is named only where the DNA matches it firmly. Rows give clone size only sometimes, using once, few, many, or a class for an expanded clone.

>once|14|NA|TRBJ2-5|TRBV11-3
CASSLDRVGETQYF
TGTGCCAGCAGCTTAGATCGTGTAGGAGAGACCCAGTACTTC
>NA|17|NA|TRBJ2-7|TRBV2
CASSEAATNKSSYEQYF
TGTGCCAGCAGTGAAGCCGCGACGAATAAGAGCTCCTACGAGCAGTACTTC
>NA|15|TRBD1|TRBJ1-1|TRBV5-1
CASSWGRQGNTEAFF
TGCGCCAGCAGCTGGGGGCGACAGGGAAACACTGAAGCTTTCTTT
>NA|14|TRBD2|TRBJ2-7|TRBV4-1
CASSQVAGVYEQYF
TGCGCCAGCAGCCAAGTAGCGGGAGTATACGAGCAGTACTTC
>NA|16|TRBD1|TRBJ1-3|TRBV7-8
CASSLGRQGAGNTIYF
TGTGCCAGCAGCTTAGGGAGACAGGGTGCTGGAAACACCATATATTTT
>few|14|NA|TRBJ1-4|TRBV29-1
CSVELQGPNEKLFF
TGCAGCGTTGAATTACAGGGACCTAATGAAAAACTGTTTTTT
>NA|13|NA|TRBJ2-5|TRBV6-1
CASTNPVQETQYF
TGTGCCAGCACGAACCCCGTCCAGGAGACCCAGTACTTC
>medium-sized|15|NA|TRBJ1-5|TRBV7-9
CASSPTGDSNQPQHF
TGTGCCAGCAGCCCCACCGGCGATAGCAATCAGCCCCAGCATTTT
>NA|15|NA|TRBJ2-5|TRBV5-4
CASSYKTALSETQYF
TGTGCCAGCAGCTACAAGACCGCACTTAGTGAGACCCAGTACTTC
>NA|16|TRBD2|TRBJ2-3|TRBV30
CAWTTGRAGVTDTQYF
TGTGCCTGGACTACCGGGCGAGCGGGGGTCACAGATACGCAGTATTTT
>NA|11|NA|TRBJ1-1|TRBV29-1
CSVRREAEAFF
TGCAGCGTCCGACGGGAGGCTGAAGCTTTCTTT
>NA|13|NA|TRBJ1-1|TRBV6-6
CASRFDRTAEAFF
TGTGCCAGCAGATTCGACAGGACGGCTGAAGCTTTCTTT
>few|14|NA|TRBJ1-4|TRBV10-2
CASSDGRINEKLFF
TGCGCCAGCAGTGATGGGCGGATTAATGAAAAACTGTTTTTT
>NA|15|NA|TRBJ2-1|TRBV12-5
CASGLTPTSYNEQFF
TGTGCTAGTGGTTTGACCCCGACTAGTTACAATGAGCAGTTCTTC
>NA|14|NA|TRBJ2-5|TRBV7-3
CASSSSPGSETQYF
TGTGCCAGCAGCTCGTCCCCGGGTTCGGAGACCCAGTACTTC
>NA|16|TRBD1|TRBJ1-2|TRBV19
CASSGRGTGGNYGYTF
TGTGCCAGCAGTGGGAGGGGGACAGGGGGCAACTATGGCTACACCTTC
>NA|14|TRBD2|TRBJ2-1|TRBV29-1
CSVVAGVQYNEQFF
TGCAGCGTTGTTGCGGGAGTTCAATACAATGAGCAGTTCTTC
>NA|15|NA|TRBJ2-1|TRBV5-1
CASSLSLYGGDEQFF
TGCGCCAGCAGCTTGAGCTTATACGGCGGGGATGAGCAGTTCTTC
>NA|15|NA|TRBJ2-1|TRBV9
CASSVGTALYNEQFF
TGTGCCAGCAGCGTTGGAACAGCCCTTTACAATGAGCAGTTCTTC
>NA|14|NA|TRBJ1-5|TRBV19
CASSDGGTGQPQHF
TGTGCCAGTTCCGACGGGGGTACGGGTCAGCCCCAGCATTTT
>NA|16|NA|TRBJ2-3|TRBV10-3
CAISEPPTRSSDTQYF
TGTGCCATCAGTGAGCCCCCGACTAGATCTTCAGATACGCAGTATTTT
>NA|14|NA|TRBJ1-1|TRBV7-9
CASSVVGMDTEAFF
TGTGCCAGCAGCGTAGTAGGGATGGACACTGAAGCTTTCTTT
>NA|14|NA|TRBJ2-3|TRBV7-9
CASSDGSVPDTQYF
TGTGCCAGCAGCGACGGGAGTGTCCCAGATACGCAGTATTTT
>NA|14|NA|TRBJ2-7|TRBV11-2
CASSLMTPSYEQYF
TGTGCCAGCAGCTTAATGACACCTTCCTACGAGCAGTACTTC
>NA|14|TRBD1|TRBJ1-5|TRBV5-1
CASSLSGGNQPQHF
TGCGCCAGCAGCTTGTCAGGGGGAAATCAGCCCCAGCATTTT
>NA|16|NA|TRBJ1-2|TRBV18
CASSPTAGAETYGYTF
TGTGCCAGCTCACCAACCGCGGGGGCGGAGACCTATGGCTACACCTTC
>few|14|NA|TRBJ1-1|TRBV6-5
CASSLDTLNTEAFF
TGTGCCAGCAGCTTGGACACTCTAAACACTGAAGCTTTCTTT
>NA|12|NA|TRBJ2-3|TRBV7-9
CASSSSTVTQYF
TGTGCCAGCAGCTCGAGTACAGTTACGCAGTATTTT
>NA|12|NA|TRBJ2-3|TRBV7-6
CASSLVGDTQYF
TGTGCCAGCAGCTTAGTTGGGGATACGCAGTATTTT
>NA|14|TRBD2|TRBJ2-3|TRBV7-2
CASSLGSSGDTQYF
TGTGCCAGCAGCTTAGGTTCTAGCGGTGATACGCAGTATTTT
>NA|15|TRBD1|TRBJ1-2|TRBV27
CASSFQGGDNYGYTF
TGTGCCAGCAGTTTCCAGGGGGGAGATAACTATGGCTACACCTTC
>NA|14|NA|TRBJ1-4|TRBV6-5
CASSKGATSEKLFF
TGTGCCAGCAGCAAAGGGGCTACCAGCGAAAAACTGTTTTTT
>NA|15|NA|TRBJ2-7|TRBV14
CASSQVYRSGYEQYF
TGTGCCAGCAGCCAAGTTTACAGGTCAGGGTACGAGCAGTACTTC
>NA|11|TRBD2|TRBJ2-5|TRBV20-1
CSALAKETQYF
TGCAGTGCACTAGCGAAAGAGACCCAGTACTTC
>NA|14|NA|TRBJ2-7|TRBV7-9
CASSYRDRLYEQYF
TGTGCCAGCAGCTACCGGGACCGGTTATACGAGCAGTACTTC
>NA|15|TRBD1|TRBJ2-3|TRBV5-1
CASRPGTGVTDTQYF
TGCGCCAGCAGACCCGGGACAGGGGTAACAGATACGCAGTATTTT